This T cell receptor beta chain was identified in a study of cytotoxic CD8 clonotypes in ibrutinib-treated CLL. Study-level results: Clonality was elevated at ibrutinib response and had returned toward baseline at progression. Sustained-remission and progressing patients had different sampling times.

Here immunoSEQ multiplex PCR was the method, and the copy in TCRdb shows in-frame clones only, minus some. The data contain 42,000 or so clones, around 67% of them singletons. Germline CDR1 and CDR2: SGHDT and YYEEEE. CDR3 length equals 14 residues. V was trimmed by 5 bases and J by 2 bases, leaving 10 bases between them. Regarding this clone: The target antigen is unknown.

V and J are TRBV5-6 and TRBJ2-2; D is unresolved. Sequencing used PBMCs, obtained at disease progression, from a patient treated with ibrutinib. The source of this sequence is a human donor with chronic lymphocytic leukemia. The DNA of the CDR3 is TGTGCCAGCAGTTTAGACCCCAACACCGGGGAGCTGTTTTTT. Protein: CASSLDPNTGELFF.